This entry describes one TCR beta chain. Per the germline V gene, CDR1 is SGHAT and CDR2 is FQNNGV. This CDR3 region has 15 residues. Trimming stripped 4 bases from V and 6 bases from J, with 19 bases between. Researchers ran the PCR with 60 Vbeta and 13 Jbeta primers. TCRdb keeps only in-frame clones here, not all; method: immunoSEQ multiplex PCR. The sample includes 120,000 or so clones, approximately 83% of them seen just once. These data are taken from a study of cytomegalovirus exposure and HLA in healthy donors. The chain joins TRBV11-2 to TRBJ2-7, with D possibly TRBD1 on 7 matching bases. The receptor's source is a woman aged 40 to 50 in good health and CMV-seropositive. Specimen: PBMCs. The DNA of the CDR3 is TGTGCCAGCAGCTCAGGGGGGAGACCTGGCGGCGAGCAGTACTTC. It specifies CASSSGGRPGGEQYF.